This entry features one T cell receptor beta chain sequence. The data belong to a study of tumor-infiltrating lymphocytes in localized non-small cell lung cancer. Study-level background: Some samples were collected after neoadjuvant chemotherapy; smokers, never-smokers and several histologies were included.

This table comes from immunoSEQ multiplex PCR, and its TCRdb copy is limited to in-frame clones, with some not included. Here the sample spans about 7,100 clones, around 73% being singletons. The sequence was collected from a human donor with non-small cell lung cancer. Sequencing was done on a sample of lung tumor tissue.

The CDR3 region is CASSASQINTEAFF. DNA of the CDR3: TGCGCCAGCAGTGCCTCCCAGATTAACACTGAAGCTTTCTTT. The chain couples TRBV10-2 to TRBJ1-1; D gene uncertain. The CDR3 is 14 residues long. The V end lost 4 bases, the J end lost 2 bases, and 11 bases lay between the germline ends. Germline CDR1 is WSHSY and CDR2 is SAAADI.